The entry below describes one TCR beta chain. Its antigen is undetermined. This entry is derived from a study of lymphopenia after photon versus proton radiotherapy. Study conclusions and caveats: Survival link was tested only in deceased patients; proton benefit remains a possibility.

Sequencing used immunoSEQ multiplex PCR; TCRdb keeps in-frame clones, though not all of them. The repertoire includes about 27,000 clones, around 90% of them detected once, and less than 20% sits in the top ten. This CDR3 spans 13 amino acids. The V gene lost 1 base and the J gene lost 11 bases, with 10 bases spanning the gap. The germline CDR1 and CDR2 sequences are SGHDT and YYEEEE. Material: peripheral blood, obtained from a patient treated with photon-based radiotherapy. This clonotype was obtained from a man in his forties or fifties with gastric cancer. V gene TRBV5-6 combines with J gene TRBJ1-6; no clear D. CDR3 protein: CASSLFPGPPLHF. For the CDR3, the DNA is TGTGCCAGCAGCTTGTTTCCAGGACCACCCCTCCACTTT.